This TCR beta chain was documented in a study of blood T cell repertoires in COVID-19. About the study: Material from acute and convalescent COVID-19 was sourced from the United States, Italy and Spain.

V was clipped by 0 bases and J by 3 bases, with 12 bases between them. The CDR3 extends over 16 amino acids. Germline lookup yields CDR1 LGHNA and CDR2 YSLEER. Authors' analysis steps: Reference gene primer amplification yielded estimated nucleated cell counts. Repertoires were generated with immunoSEQ multiplex PCR, while TCRdb's copy carries only in-frame clones and drops some. V and J calls and clone size are copied from that table; D and trimming were computed from the DNA. The data hold about 100,000 clones, with around nine tenths observed a single time. The sequenced sample consisted of peripheral blood. This sequence was found in a woman aged 25 to 39 with acute or convalescent COVID-19. The chain couples TRBV4-3 to TRBJ1-3; TRBD1 is a possible D gene (5 bases). The DNA for the CDR3 is TGCGCCAGCAGCCAAGATCAGGGAATGAGTGGAAACACCATATATTTT. This codes for CASSQDQGMSGNTIYF.